This is a list of T cell receptor beta chains from one sample in a study of OX40 agonist ivuxolimab in advanced cancers. Profiled with immunoSEQ multiplex PCR; TCRdb holds only in-frame clones, not every one. This sample has about 37,000 clones, with roughly 91% found just once. The input for sequencing was CD4+ or CD8+ T cells sorted from blood, taken in a trial of the OX40 agonist ivuxolimab. These TCRs come from an adult with an advanced solid tumor such as melanoma, head and neck, liver or kidney cancer. CDR3s leave out the opening cysteine and the closing phenylalanine or tryptophan.

j_gene	v_gene	CDR3aa
TRBJ2-1	TRBV19	ASSRAGSGAYEQF
TRBJ2-7	TRBV4-3	ASSQGRSSYEQY
TRBJ2-5	TRBV5-1	ASSLGGDTQY
TRBJ2-3	TRBV7-9	ASSSLAGADTQY
TRBJ2-7	TRBV7-9	ASSLQNKYEQY
TRBJ1-5	TRBV28	ASSPWRFSNQPQH
TRBJ1-5	TRBV18	ASSPPGGNQPQH
TRBJ1-2	TRBV15	ATSRDNKGGNGYT
TRBJ2-5	TRBV6-1	ASSASLQETQY
TRBJ2-1	TRBV5-1	ASSFPGYNEQF
TRBJ1-1	TRBV5-1	ASSLGGQGYTEAF